This TCR beta chain was sequenced during a study of shared clonotypes between healthy human individuals. Whole-study context: CD8 memory received one plate per donor, CD8 naive two, CD4 memory three and CD4 naive three.

Germline V gives CDR1 SGHAT, CDR2 FQNNGV. CDR3 length equals 16 residues. J was trimmed by 1 base and V by 2 bases; bases with no gene match: 3. An even split of each subset's genomic DNA across several immunoSEQ plates was performed. Replicate PCRs for sorted subsets used approximately 220 ng DNA; this equaled 25,000 to 35,000 T cell genomes. Original handling: ImmunoSEQ only sent back junction sequences with no quality scores, so filtering was done differently. Assay used: immunoSEQ multiplex PCR; TCRdb lists only in-frame clones, some missing. The V and J calls and clone size were taken over from that table, and D and trimming were inferred from the DNA. This sample carries 2 million to 3 million clones, roughly 93% of them seen once, and the ten largest clones take around 0.4%.

This chain links TRBV11-2 with TRBJ2-5, with 11 positions matching TRBD2. The source is a man in his late teens or twenties in good health. Some clones in this sample may be carry-over from other donors' samples. Sequencing input: naive CD4+ T cells from PBMCs. Described subset: CD45RA+ positively selected. In nucleotides, the CDR3 is TGTGCCAGCAGCTTAACTACTAGCGGGGGCCAAGAGACCCAGTACTTC. Translation: CASSLTTSGGQETQYF. The full variable domain, with the rest looked up from reference TRBV11-2 and TRBJ2-5, is EAGVAQSPRYKIIEKRQSVAFWCNPISGHATLYWYQQILGQGPKLLIQFQNNGVVDDSQLPKDRFSAERLKGVDSTLKIQPAKLEDSAVYLCASSLTTSGGQETQYFGPGTRLLVL.